This TCR beta chain was sequenced in a study of glioma-infiltrating T cells. Points from the study as a whole: Only very few CDR3 sequences appeared in both tissue and blood. Gliomas, especially low-grade, showed above-expected tissue-blood divergence; non-neoplastic patients showed below.

In its sample, this clonotype was seen many times. Antigen unknown. The CDR3 spans 16 residues. Trimming shortened V by 5 bases and J by 4 bases, and 19 bases separated the two germline ends. Per germline, CDR1 MNHEY and CDR2 SVGEGT. Amplification of TCR alpha and beta CDR3 regions from RNA used iRepertoire nested multiplex PCR. Input was roughly 95-400 ng of tissue mRNA or PBMC total RNA. TCRdb fed the multiplex PCR reads into MiXCR, producing one record per CDR3 protein. This table holds more than 100,000 distinct CDR3 sequences, around 31% found once. The specimen was glioma tissue, nonneoplastic brain tissue, or PBMCs (not recorded which). The clonotype was recovered from a human donor with low-grade glioma or glioblastoma, undergoing nonglioma brain surgery, or in good health (not recorded which). This chain links TRBV6-2 or TRBV6-3 with TRBJ2-3; TRBD2 might be the D (6 bases). This CDR3 is CASSPTRDSQADTQYF. In nucleotides, the CDR3 is TGTGCCAGCAGTCCGACCCGGGACTCCCAGGCAGATACGCAGTATTTT.